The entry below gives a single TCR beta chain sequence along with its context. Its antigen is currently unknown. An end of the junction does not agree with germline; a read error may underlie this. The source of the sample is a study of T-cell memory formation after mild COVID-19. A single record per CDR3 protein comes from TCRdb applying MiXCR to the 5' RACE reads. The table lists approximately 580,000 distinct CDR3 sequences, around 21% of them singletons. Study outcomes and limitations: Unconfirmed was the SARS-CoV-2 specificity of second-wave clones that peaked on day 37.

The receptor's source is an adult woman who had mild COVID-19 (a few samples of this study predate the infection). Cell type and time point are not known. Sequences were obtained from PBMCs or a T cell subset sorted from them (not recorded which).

The CDR3 nucleotides are TGTGCTAGCAGCTTACTTGGCGGAGGGGAGGGAGAGACCCAGTACTTC. This gives the protein CASSLLGGGEGETQYF. The V and J genes are TRBV7-7 and TRBJ2-5; TRBD2 aligns across 7 bases. This CDR3 spans 16 amino acids. Germline V gene sequence: CDR1 SSHAT, CDR2 FNYEAQ (reference sequence).